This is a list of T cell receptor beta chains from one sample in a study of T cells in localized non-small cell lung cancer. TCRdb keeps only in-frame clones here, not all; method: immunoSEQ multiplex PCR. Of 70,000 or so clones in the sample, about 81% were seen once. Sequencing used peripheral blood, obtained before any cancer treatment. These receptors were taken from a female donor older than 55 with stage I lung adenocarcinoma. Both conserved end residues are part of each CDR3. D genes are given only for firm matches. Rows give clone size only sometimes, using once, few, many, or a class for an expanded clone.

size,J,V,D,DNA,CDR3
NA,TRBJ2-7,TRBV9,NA,TGTGCCAGCAGCGTTGGCTCTCCAACCTACGAGCAGTACTTC,CASSVGSPTYEQYF
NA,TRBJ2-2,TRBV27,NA,TGTGCCAGCAGACAAATAGCGGACAACACCGGGGAGCTGTTTTTT,CASRQIADNTGELFF
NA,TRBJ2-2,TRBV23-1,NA,TGCGCCAGCACCCCTCGGACCGGGGAGCTGTTTTTT,CASTPRTGELFF
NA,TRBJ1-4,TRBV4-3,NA,TGCGCCAGCAGCCAAGTAATGGACAAGGGTAATGAAAAACTGTTTTTT,CASSQVMDKGNEKLFF
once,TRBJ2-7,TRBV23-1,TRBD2,TGCGCCAGCAGTTTCCCGGGACTAGCGGGGGGGCCAGACGAGCAGTACTTC,CASSFPGLAGGPDEQYF
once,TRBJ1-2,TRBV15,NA,TGTGCCACTTCTGACAGAGCCTCCTCATATGGCTACACCTTC,CATSDRASSYGYTF
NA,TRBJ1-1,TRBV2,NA,TGTGCCAGCAGTGAAGTCAGGACCGGTGAAGCTTTCTTT,CASSEVRTGEAFF
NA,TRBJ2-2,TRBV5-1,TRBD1,TGCGCCAGCAGCGCCGGACAGGGGAGAGGTTTTACCGGGGAGCTGTTTTTT,CASSAGQGRGFTGELFF
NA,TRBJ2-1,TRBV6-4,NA,TGTGCCAGCAGTGACATTGCATGGGGTGAGCAGTTCTTC,CASSDIAWGEQFF
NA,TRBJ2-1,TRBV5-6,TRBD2,TGTGCCAGCAGCCTGCAAATCAGACTAGCGGGAGAATGGAATGAGCAGTTCTTC,CASSLQIRLAGEWNEQFF